A selection of T cell receptor beta chains follows, all from one sample in a study of CD8 T cells in Susac syndrome. In TCRdb, the immunoSEQ multiplex PCR reads were re-called with MiXCR into one record per CDR3 protein. The sample has approximately 130,000 distinct CDR3 sequences, about 93% seen once; the top ten hold roughly 0.098%. The material sequenced was CD4+ T cells from PBMCs. The receptors stem from a human donor in good health. CDR3s include the opening cysteine and the closing phenylalanine or tryptophan. A D gene is named only where the DNA matches it firmly. Only part of the rows carry a size: once, few, many, or a class if the clone is expanded.

TRBD2 | NA | TRBJ2-3 | TRBV3-1 | TGTGCCAGCAGCCGTCGGACTAGCGGCTTTACAGATACGCAGTATTTT | CASSRRTSGFTDTQYF
NA | NA | TRBJ1-6 | TRBV30 | TGTGCCTGGAGTGTAGGCCCCGACGGGAATTCACCCCTCCACTTT | CAWSVGPDGNSPLHF
NA | NA | TRBJ1-2 | TRBV7-9 | TGTGCCAGCAGCTTGGACGCGAATAACTATGGCTACACCTTC | CASSLDANNYGYTF
TRBD1 | NA | TRBJ2-1 | TRBV5-1 | TGCGCCAGCAATCGGGACAGAGACAATGAGCAGTTCTTC | CASNRDRDNEQFF
NA | NA | TRBJ2-7 | TRBV29-1 | TGCAGCGTTGCTGGGGGCTACTACGAGCAGTACTTC | CSVAGGYYEQYF
NA | NA | TRBJ2-4 | TRBV20-1 | TGCAGTGCTAGAGCGGGAAACATTCAGTACTTC | CSARAGNIQYF
TRBD2 | NA | TRBJ2-5 | TRBV6-2/TRBV6-3 | TGTGCCAGCAGTGCAAGACTAGCGGGAGGGGTCCAAGAGACCCAGTACTTC | CASSARLAGGVQETQYF
TRBD2 | NA | TRBJ2-1 | TRBV2 | TGTGCCAGCAAAGCGGGAGTTGGCCACAATGAGCAGTTCTTC | CASKAGVGHNEQFF
TRBD2 | few | TRBJ2-7 | TRBV7-9 | TGTGCCAGCAGGGAGAGCGGGGGGTCGGAGCAGTACTTC | CASRESGGSEQYF
NA | once | TRBJ2-3 | TRBV5-1 | TGCGCCAGCAGCGTGACAGGTGATACGCAGTATTTT | CASSVTGDTQYF
TRBD1 | NA | TRBJ2-5 | TRBV11-2 | TGTGCCAGCAGCATCGACAGGGCCGAGACCCAGTACTTC | CASSIDRAETQYF
NA | NA | TRBJ2-1 | TRBV7-2 | TGTGCCAGCAGCTCCCACTACAATGAGCAGTTCTTC | CASSSHYNEQFF
NA | few | TRBJ2-2 | TRBV5-1 | TGCGCCAGCAGAAGTCAGGATCTCTCGGGGGAGCTGTTTTTT | CASRSQDLSGELFF
NA | NA | TRBJ2-5 | TRBV11-1 | TGTGCCAGCAGCTCGGACTACCAAGAGACCCAGTACTTC | CASSSDYQETQYF
NA | few | TRBJ2-5 | TRBV24-1 | TGTGCCACCAGTGATCCAACAGGGAACTCAGAGACCCAGTACTTC | CATSDPTGNSETQYF
TRBD2 | NA | TRBJ2-7 | TRBV9 | TGTGCCAGCAGCGTACTAGCGGGAGACTCCTACGAGCAGTACTTC | CASSVLAGDSYEQYF
TRBD1 | NA | TRBJ1-2 | TRBV5-4 | TGTGCCAGCAGCCCCGATGTAGGGACAGGAATTAACTATGGCTACACCTTC | CASSPDVGTGINYGYTF
NA | NA | TRBJ2-7 | TRBV7-9 | TGTGCCAGCTTGGAAGGTCCGGGGTACGAGCAGTACTTC | CASLEGPGYEQYF
NA | once | TRBJ1-5 | TRBV12-3/TRBV12-4 | TGTGCCAGCAGTTTCCAGGGGCTCAGCAATCAGCCCCAGCATTTT | CASSFQGLSNQPQHF
TRBD1 | NA | TRBJ2-7 | TRBV19 | TGTGCCAGTAGTACCGGACGGACAGGGCGGTACGAGCAGTACTTC | CASSTGRTGRYEQYF
TRBD1 | NA | TRBJ2-3 | TRBV7-2 | TGTGCCAGCAGCTTAAATCCGGGACAGGGCTTAGTCACAGATACGCAGTATTTT | CASSLNPGQGLVTDTQYF
NA | NA | TRBJ2-5 | TRBV3-1 | TGTGCCAGCAGCCAAGATCTAAGGACCGAAGAGACCCAGTACTTC | CASSQDLRTEETQYF
NA | NA | TRBJ2-1 | TRBV3-1 | TGTGCCAGCAGCCAGCCAAGGGAGCGGGCCTACAATGAGCAGTTCTTC | CASSQPRERAYNEQFF
NA | NA | TRBJ2-5 | TRBV5-4 | TGTGCCAGCAGCTTGGAACAGCAAGAGACCCAGTACTTC | CASSLEQQETQYF
NA | once | TRBJ2-3 | TRBV27 | TGTGCCAGCAGTTTTTGGAACACAGATACGCAGTATTTT | CASSFWNTDTQYF
NA | NA | TRBJ2-5 | TRBV6-5 | TGTGCCAGCATTTCTCCTGGGAGCGGGTCCCGGAGAAAGACCCAGTACTTC | CASISPGSGSRRKTQYF
NA | NA | TRBJ2-7 | TRBV5-1 | TGCGCCAGCAGCTTGGCCGGTGGGGCTCTGGGCGAGCAGTACTTC | CASSLAGGALGEQYF
NA | NA | TRBJ1-5 | TRBV30 | TGTGCCTGGAATAGGGGTTTTCAGCCCCAGCATTTT | CAWNRGFQPQHF
NA | once | TRBJ1-1 | TRBV27 | TGTGCCAGCAGTTTCGGGGTTCGCACTGAAGCTTTCTTT | CASSFGVRTEAFF
NA | NA | TRBJ2-2 | TRBV9 | TGTGCCAGCAGCGTCTCGTGGAACACCGGGGAGCTGTTTTTT | CASSVSWNTGELFF
NA | NA | TRBJ2-7 | TRBV25-1 | TGTGCCAGCAGTGAGAAGGGAGAACGCCACGAGCAGTACTTC | CASSEKGERHEQYF
NA | NA | TRBJ2-3 | TRBV5-6 | TGTGCCAGCAGCTTCGGGACAAGAGGGCCGCAGTATTTT | CASSFGTRGPQYF
NA | NA | TRBJ2-1 | TRBV18 | TGTGCCAGCTCACCCCCACTCAATGAGCAGTTCTTC | CASSPPLNEQFF
TRBD2 | NA | TRBJ2-1 | TRBV6-5 | TGTGCCAGCAGTTACAACGGACTAGCGGGAGTGAATGAGCAGTTCTTC | CASSYNGLAGVNEQFF
TRBD1 | NA | TRBJ1-1 | TRBV28 | TGTGCCAGCGACGGGACAGGAAAGAACACTGAAGCTTTCTTT | CASDGTGKNTEAFF
TRBD1 | NA | TRBJ2-1 | TRBV2 | TGTGCCAGCGGGGTGTTGGGACAGGGTGATGAGCAGTTCTTC | CASGVLGQGDEQFF
NA | once | TRBJ2-1 | TRBV18 | TGTGCCAGCTCACCAATGGCAAAACGAGAGCAGTTCTTC | CASSPMAKREQFF
NA | NA | TRBJ1-3 | TRBV6-1 | TGTGCCAGCAGTGGATTGACAGGTGGAAGCAGCTCTGGAAACACCATATATTTT | CASSGLTGGSSSGNTIYF
NA | NA | TRBJ1-6 | TRBV7-3 | TGTGCCAGCAGCCCAAGGGGTGATTCACCCCTCCACTTT | CASSPRGDSPLHF
NA | NA | TRBJ2-3 | TRBV20-1 | TGCAGTGCGTACCTAGCCAGTAGCACAGATACGCAGTATTTT | CSAYLASSTDTQYF
NA | NA | TRBJ2-7 | TRBV29-1 | TGCAGCGTTGAAGAAGACGGGACCGAGCAGTACTTC | CSVEEDGTEQYF
NA | NA | TRBJ2-1 | TRBV20-1 | TGCAGTGCTGCCGCCCCCGACGGTGATGAGCAGTTCTTC | CSAAAPDGDEQFF
NA | NA | TRBJ2-1 | TRBV5-1 | TGCGCCACGCAAACGGGGGATCAGTGGAATGAGCAGTTCTTC | CATQTGDQWNEQFF
TRBD2 | NA | TRBJ2-7 | TRBV14 | TGTGCCAGCAGCCAAGATTGGACTAGCGGGAGTCAGTACTTC | CASSQDWTSGSQYF
TRBD1 | NA | TRBJ2-7 | TRBV4-3 | TGCGCCAGCAGCCAAGATCCTGCAGGGGGAACCGAGCAGTACTTC | CASSQDPAGGTEQYF
TRBD2 | NA | TRBJ2-5 | TRBV5-1 | TGCGCCAGCAGCAAGCAGGCGGGAGTTCAAGGGGAGACCCAGTACTTC | CASSKQAGVQGETQYF
TRBD2 | NA | TRBJ2-2 | TRBV7-3 | TGTGCCAGCAGCTCCGGGACTAGCGTTAACACCGGGGAGCTGTTTTTT | CASSSGTSVNTGELFF
NA | NA | TRBJ2-7 | TRBV27 | TGTGCCAGCAGTCCTGGGACTGTCTCCTACGAGCAGTACTTC | CASSPGTVSYEQYF
TRBD1 | NA | TRBJ1-6 | TRBV12-3/TRBV12-4 | TGTGCCAGCAGCGGACAGGGGGAGAATTCACCCCTCCACTTT | CASSGQGENSPLHF
NA | NA | TRBJ1-5 | TRBV2 | TGTGCCAGCAACCTCCCAGGGGTAGGTCAGCCCCAGCATTTT | CASNLPGVGQPQHF
NA | NA | TRBJ2-1 | TRBV6-5 | TGTGCCAGCAGAAGGGGCGCCGACCCCTACAATGAGCAGTTCTTC | CASRRGADPYNEQFF
NA | NA | TRBJ1-1 | TRBV6-2/TRBV6-3 | TGTGCCAGCAGTCTCGACCAGGCTGAAGCTTTCTTT | CASSLDQAEAFF
NA | NA | TRBJ2-5 | TRBV3-1 | TGTGCCAGCAGCCAAGTAGCGGAGACCCAGTACTTC | CASSQVAETQYF
TRBD2 | NA | TRBJ2-7 | TRBV20-1 | TGCAGTGCTAGAGGACTAGCGGGAGTCTACGAGCAGTACTTC | CSARGLAGVYEQYF
TRBD1 | NA | TRBJ1-2 | TRBV27 | TGTGCCAGCAGTTTAAGGGACAGGGTTGGCTACACCTTC | CASSLRDRVGYTF
TRBD1 | NA | TRBJ1-5 | TRBV18 | TGTGCCAGCTCAACTGGACAGGAGTATCAGCCCCAGCATTTT | CASSTGQEYQPQHF
NA | NA | TRBJ2-5 | TRBV7-9 | TGTGCCAGCAGCACACTGGGACAAGAGACCCAGTACTTC | CASSTLGQETQYF